What follows are 25 T cell receptor beta chains derived from one specimen sequenced in a study of tumor-infiltrating lymphocytes in primary liver carcinoma (dated by TCRdb to the late 2010s). The data were produced on an Illumina HiSeq 2500. Using a constant-region primer and ProtoScript II reverse transcriptase, TCRbeta-specific cDNA was reverse-transcribed from 500 ng total RNA. The TCRbeta libraries were prepared through three rounds of nested multiplex PCR following a slightly modified ARM-PCR procedure. Each of the first two PCR rounds ran for around 10 cycles using multiplex TRBV1-TRBV30 forward primers together with a Cbeta reverse primer. TCRdb reanalyzed the raw reads on its own, using fastp at Q25 for trimming and MiXCR for clone calling, and kept in-frame beta chains. Each record represents a unique CDR3 protein, reported with the most common genes and DNA among its rows. For this sample there are under 110,000 distinct CDR3 sequences; 55% to 80% appear just once. The biggest ten clones account for approximately 12% of the sample.

Total RNA and DNA were co-extracted from roughly 18-30 mg of bulk tissue with the AllPrep DNA/RNA mini kit, without cell sorting. The sequenced sample was liver tumor tissue from sampling region 2. What the cell subset or site label conveys for this sample: tumor region T2, inferior pole. The receptors stem from an older woman with primary liver carcinoma and hepatitis B virus infection.

Only one count was recorded for this clonotype. A single base separates this from a much larger clone, so it may be a read error. No conserved phenylalanine or tryptophan ends this CDR3, so it is likely a read error. The chain employs TRBV28 and TRBJ2-7, with no clear D. With 2 bases removed from V and 6 bases from J, the gap between germline ends came to 17 bases. The CDR3 is 15 amino acids. Germline V lookup: CDR1 MDHEN, CDR2 SYDVKM. The DNA for the CDR3 is TGTGCCAGCAGTTTAGCGGCGAGTGATGTGGGCGAGCAGTACTCC. This translates into CASSLAASDVGEQYS.

As regards this clonotype: Mismatch with germline at one junction end may stem from a read error. The V gene is TRBV4-1, the J gene TRBJ2-3; TRBD1 agrees at 10 bases. The CDR3 runs to 18 residues. Germline CDR1 MGHRA, CDR2 YSYEKL. CDR3 sequence (DNA): TGCGTCAGCAGCCAAGATTCGGGACAGGGGATATTCACAGATACGCAGTATTTT. Protein product: CVSSQDSGQGIFTDTQYF.

In regard to this clonotype: An end of the junction does not agree with germline; a read error may underlie this. The rearrangement uses TRBV6-1 and TRBJ2-5, with 8 bases fitting TRBD1. In germline, CDR1 is MNHNS, CDR2 SASEGT. This CDR3 spans 15 amino acids. In nucleotides, the CDR3 is TGTGCTAGCAGTCCCCTGGACAGGGATTGGGAGACCCAGTACTTC. It yields the protein CASSPLDRDWETQYF.

A remark on this clonotype: The junction differs from germline at one of its ends, possibly a read error. V usage is TRBV29-1 and J usage is TRBJ1-2; D unclear. This CDR3 has 12 residues. CDR1 and CDR2 (germline): SQVTM, ANQGSEA. The CDR3 here is CSVGRIGDGYTF. The CDR3 DNA is TGCAGCGTTGGGCGTATAGGAGATGGTTACACCTTC. The complete variable domain, with remaining parts taken from reference TRBV29-1 and TRBJ1-2, reads SAVISQKPSRDICQRGTSLTIQCQVDSQVTMMFWYRQQPGQSLTLIATANQGSEATYESGFVIDKFPISRPNLTFSTLTVSNMSPEDSSIYLCSVGRIGDGYTFGSGTRLTVV.

On this clonotype: A much larger clone lies a single base off, so this may be a read error. The chain couples TRBV28 to TRBJ2-7; 7 bases map to TRBD1. The CDR3 loop spans 15 amino acids. The V segment lost 5 bases and the J segment 2 bases; nucleotides outside the gene matches: 9. From germline, CDR1 is MDHEN and CDR2 SYDVKM. CDR3 residues: CASSQTRTGAYEQYF. In DNA, the CDR3 is TGTGCCAGCAGTCAAACCAGGACAGGCGCCTACGAGCAGTACTTC.

In the case of this clonotype: The junction and the germline gene differ at one end; a read error may be behind it. This chain connects TRBV6-6 to TRBJ2-2; D might be TRBD2 (6 bases). The germline V gene encodes CDR1 MNHNY and CDR2 SVGAGI (reference sequence). The CDR3 is 13 amino acids. The CDR3 loop reads CASAICSGGELFF. In DNA form, the CDR3 reads TGTGCCAGTGCGATTTGCAGTGGCGGGGAACTGTTTTTT.

Comments on this clonotype: The junction and the germline gene differ at one end; a read error may be behind it. The V and J genes are TRBV24-1 and TRBJ2-1; 8 bases map to TRBD2. This CDR3 spans 17 amino acids. Germline V lookup: CDR1 KGHDR, CDR2 SFDVKD. The CDR3 loop reads CATSALPRGREGNEQFF. DNA of the CDR3: TGTGCCACCAGTGCTTTGCCCCGGGGCCGGGAGGGTAATGAGCAGTTCTTC.

As concerns this clonotype: This may stem from a read error, because a much larger clone lies one nucleotide away. The rearrangement uses TRBV10-1 and TRBJ2-5; unclear D gene. CDR1 is WNHNN, CDR2 SYGVQD, per germline (reference sequence). This CDR3 is 14 amino acids long. The CDR3 here is CTSSDSLGKETQYF. The CDR3 DNA reads as TGCACCAGCAGTGACTCGCTTGGGAAAGAGACCCAGTACTTC.

A word on this clonotype: A much larger clonotype is one base distant, so this may be a read error. V usage is TRBV13 and J usage is TRBJ2-1; D assignment may be TRBD1 or TRBD2 (5 bases each). Germline CDR1 is PRHDT and CDR2 is FYEKMQ (reference sequence). The V gene lost 0 bases and the J gene lost 8 bases, with 17 bases spanning the gap. This CDR3 is 16 amino acids long. CDR3 in amino acids: CASSLGTGNWDDEQFF. CDR3 bases: TGTGCCAGCAGCTTAGGAACGGGGAATTGGGACGATGAGCAGTTCTTC.

Details on this clonotype: The CDR3 does not end in the conserved phenylalanine or tryptophan, so this is likely a read error. This chain links TRBV6-5 with TRBJ1-1, with 9 positions matching TRBD1. The length of the CDR3 is 15 residues. The germline V gene encodes CDR1 MNHEY and CDR2 SVGAGI. The CDR3 region has the DNA TGTGCCAGTAGTTACTCGTTGGGACAGGGCACTGAAGCTTTCATT. Translation: CASSYSLGQGTEAFI.

This clonotype has a count of ten or more. This chain connects TRBV6-1 to TRBJ2-2; D may match TRBD1 or TRBD2 (6 bases each). V was pared by 3 bases and J by 2 bases, with 13 bases between. Germline loops: CDR1 MNHNS, CDR2 SASEGT. The CDR3 has 16 residues. The CDR3 coding sequence is TGTGCCAGCAGTGACGGGGGCCAAACTAACACCGGGGAGCTGTTTTTT. Its protein is CASSDGGQTNTGELFF.

Regarding this clonotype: A read error may produce the germline difference seen at one junction end. The chain has TRBV6-5 and TRBJ2-5, with D perhaps assigned TRBD1 or TRBD2 (5 bases each). This CDR3 has 15 amino acids. The germline CDR1 and CDR2 sequences are MNHEY and SVGAGI. Here the CDR3 DNA reads TGTGGCAGCAATTTCCGGGACGGATCACAAGAGACCAAGTACTTC. It encodes CGSNFRDGSQETKYF.

Notes on this clonotype: Since a much larger clone is just one base distant, this may be a read error. The gene calls are TRBV29-1 and TRBJ1-1; D unclear. Trimming shortened V by 3 bases and J by 5 bases, and 13 bases separated the two germline ends. CDR1 SQVTM and CDR2 ANQGSEA come from the germline V gene. The CDR3 covers 13 residues. DNA for the CDR3: TGCAGCGTTGATAGGACCCATGGGACTGAAGCTTTCTTT. Protein: CSVDRTHGTEAFF.

As regards this clonotype: The CDR3 carries no conserved terminal phenylalanine or tryptophan, so it likely arises from a read error. It is unclear where the CDR3 begins or ends on the DNA, so no DNA is shown, and the CDR3 is as TCRdb lists it. V and J are TRBV6-5 and TRBJ2-5; the table's D gene call, TRBD1, was not cross checked with the DNA. Germline V gives CDR1 MNHEY, CDR2 SVGAGI. The CDR3 spans 15 amino acids, including both terminal residues. CDR3 loop: CASSVRDRAQETHYY.

The table lists this clonotype with a count of one. A much larger clone lies a single base off, so this may be a read error. The chain joins TRBV28 to TRBJ2-7, with 9 bases that match TRBD2. Germline V gene sequence: CDR1 MDHEN, CDR2 SYDVKM. V lost 8 bases to trimming and J lost 3 bases; unmatched junction nucleotides: 8. The CDR3 runs 14 residues. CDR3 DNA: TGTGCCAGCTTCGGGCGGGAGGGCCGCTACGAGCAGTACTTC. As protein: CASFGREGRYEQYF.

V and J are TRBV14 and TRBJ2-1; the match to TRBD1 covers 10 bases. This CDR3 contains 18 residues. Germline loops: CDR1 SGHDN, CDR2 FVKESK. With 4 bases clipped from V and 2 bases from J, the junction kept 11 bases outside the gene matches. In DNA, the CDR3 is TGTGCCAGCAGCCCCCGGGACAGGGGCCTGGGGCCCTACAATGAGCAGTTCTTC. It encodes CASSPRDRGLGPYNEQFF.

This clonotype has ten or more counts. The chain couples TRBV2 to TRBJ2-5; D possibly corresponds to TRBD1 (6 bases). V lost 6 bases to trimming and J lost 2 bases, with 10 bases between them. The CDR3 is 13 residues long. The V gene's germline CDR1 is SNHLY and CDR2 FYNNEI. The DNA of the CDR3 is TGTGCCAGCAGACCCACAGGGCAAGAGACCCAGTACTTC. Amino acid sequence: CASRPTGQETQYF.

With respect to this clonotype: A much larger clone differs by one base, so this may be a read error. The conserved phenylalanine or tryptophan normally closing the CDR3 is absent here, so this likely arose from a read error. This chain joins TRBV28 and TRBJ2-1, with D tentatively TRBD2 (6 bases). The CDR3 has 15 residues. Trimming left V 5 bases short and J 10 bases short, with 21 bases between. Per the germline V gene, CDR1 is MDHEN and CDR2 is SYDVKM. CDR3 coding DNA: TGTGCCAGCAGTCCCGGGGGTAGCGGCGCGAGGGAGCAGTTCTTG. It yields the protein CASSPGGSGAREQFL.

Remarks on this clonotype: Possible read error: a much larger clone is one base away. The chain employs TRBV5-1 and TRBJ2-7; tentatively, D is TRBD1 (6 bases). The CDR3 is made up of 14 amino acids. CDR1 and CDR2 from the germline V gene are SGHRS and YFSETQ. Here the CDR3 DNA reads TGCGCCAGCAGTCTTCAGGGGTCCGTATACGATCAGTACTTC. Translation gives CASSLQGSVYDQYF.

Only one count was recorded for this clonotype. This chain connects TRBV11-2 to TRBJ2-5, with D possibly matching TRBD2 (6 bases). CDR1 and CDR2 from the germline V gene are SGHAT and FQNNGV. The CDR3 spans 16 residues. The V end lost 4 bases, the J end lost 4 bases, and 19 bases lay between the germline ends. CDR3 sequence (DNA): TGTGCCAGCAGCTACTCCTATGGTATCGGGAGAGAGACCCAGTACTTC. Translated: CASSYSYGIGRETQYF.

CDR3 protein: CASSILAGGYEQYF. CDR3 coding DNA: TGTGCCAGTAGTATACTCGCAGGGGGTTACGAGCAGTACTTC. The V call is TRBV19, the J call TRBJ2-7; TRBD1 agrees at 7 bases. Germline assignment: CDR1 LNHDA and CDR2 SQIVND (reference sequence). The V gene end was trimmed by 2 bases and the J gene end by 4 bases; junction bases not matched to a gene: 5. This CDR3 comprises 14 residues.

This clonotype has a count of ten or more. J is TRBJ1-2 and V is TRBV12-3 or TRBV12-4, with 10 nucleotides matching TRBD1. The V and J ends lost 4 bases and 1 base, in that order; junction bases with no gene match: 6. The CDR3 spans 16 residues. CDR3 coding DNA: TGTGCCAGCAGTTCGGGACAGGGGACGGGTAACTATGGCTACACCTTC. Its translation: CASSSGQGTGNYGYTF.

V gene TRBV6-6 combines with J gene TRBJ1-5; 7 bases map to TRBD1. Trimming removed 2 bases from V and 13 bases from J; junction bases left unmatched: 11. CDR3 length equals 14 residues. CDR1 is MNHNY, CDR2 SVGAGI, per germline (reference sequence). The CDR3 nucleotides are TGTGCCAGCAGTTACGACAGGGCGGATCAGTCTCAGCATTTT. It is translated as CASSYDRADQSQHF.

This clonotype was seen a single time. The junction does not match germline at one end; this may be a read error. The chain recombines TRBV4-1 with TRBJ1-1; tentatively, D is TRBD1 (5 bases). The CDR3 is 14 amino acids. Germline lookup yields CDR1 MGHRA and CDR2 YSYEKL. The DNA of the CDR3 is TGCACCAGCAGCCAGGGCAGGTTGAACACTGAAGCTTTCTTT. The encoded protein is CTSSQGRLNTEAFF.

About this clonotype itself: A much larger clone differs by one base, so this may be a read error. The conserved final phenylalanine or tryptophan is absent from the CDR3, which likely points to a read error. This rearrangement joins TRBV5-1 to TRBJ2-1; TRBD2 matches 9 bases. The CDR3 spans 15 residues. Germline loops: CDR1 SGHRS, CDR2 YFSETQ. V dropped 2 bases and J dropped 9; count of bases not matched to a gene: 9. Written as DNA, the CDR3 is TGCGCCAGCAGCTTAGGTAGCGGGAGACAGGGTGAGCAGTTCTTA. It translates to CASSLGSGRQGEQFL.